These 21 T cell receptor beta chains originate from one sample sequenced in a study of CD8 T cells in Susac syndrome. The RNA, 0.5 to 1 ug, was put through reverse transcription using random hexamers. TCRdb ran MiXCR on the immunoSEQ multiplex PCR reads and lists one entry per CDR3 protein. The data contain 75,000 to 95,000 distinct CDR3 sequences, 93% of them singletons. Sequencing used CD8+ T cells from PBMCs. Every receptor here comes from a human donor with Susac syndrome.

The chain links TRBV5-4 to TRBJ1-1; 7 nucleotides align to TRBD1. The CDR3 loop spans 14 amino acids. The V gene end was trimmed by 4 bases and the J gene end by 1 base; junction bases not matched to a gene: 4. CDR1 SGHNT and CDR2 YYREEE come from the germline V gene (reference sequence). The CDR3 DNA is TGTGCCAGCAGCCAGACAGGGAGGAACACTGAAGCTTTCTTT. Protein: CASSQTGRNTEAFF. Variable domain in full (rest from reference TRBV5-4 and TRBJ1-1): ETGVTQSPTHLIKTRGQQVTLRCSSQSGHNTVSWYQQALGQGPQFIFQYYREEENGRGNFPPRFSGLQFPNYSSELNVNALELDDSALYLCASSQTGRNTEAFFGQGTRLTVV.

This chain links TRBV12-3 or TRBV12-4 with TRBJ1-6, with 7 bases aligning to TRBD1. Trimming at V came to 5 bases and at J to 8 bases, leaving 12 bases not matched to a gene. The CDR3 runs to 16 residues. The CDR3 loop reads CASSLKTGYGHSPLHF. Written as DNA, the CDR3 is TGTGCCAGCAGTCTAAAGACAGGGTATGGACATTCACCCCTCCACTTT.

This clonotype was detected once. The genes are TRBV6-2 or TRBV6-3 and TRBJ2-1, with 7 positions matching TRBD1. Germline CDR1 MNHEY, CDR2 SVGEGT. V trimming: 5 bases; J trimming: 7 bases; junction bases outside the gene matches: 20. This CDR3 is built from 18 residues. This CDR3 reads CASSPRVGAGGRENEQFF. CDR3 in DNA: TGTGCCAGCAGTCCCCGAGTGGGGGCAGGGGGTAGAGAAAATGAGCAGTTCTTC.

This sequence joins TRBV20-1 and TRBJ1-3, with D possibly TRBD1 on 5 matching bases. The CDR3 loop spans 14 amino acids. Trimming stripped 4 bases from V and 4 bases from J, with 14 bases between. Germline V lookup: CDR1 DFQATT, CDR2 SNEGSKA (reference sequence). In nucleotides, the CDR3 is TGCAGTGCTACCCCGGGACGGCCAGGAAACACCATATATTTT. It yields the protein CSATPGRPGNTIYF.

Only one count was recorded for this clonotype. The chain employs TRBV12-3 or TRBV12-4 and TRBJ2-1; D tentatively reads TRBD1 or TRBD2 (5 bases each). V gave up 6 bases and J gave up 6 bases, with 21 bases separating them. CDR3 length: 16 amino acids. The chain's CDR3 is CASRPRAFLRGNEQFF. The CDR3 coding sequence is TGTGCCAGCAGACCGAGGGCCTTCCTAAGGGGCAATGAGCAGTTCTTC.

The V gene is TRBV5-1, the J gene TRBJ2-1; possibly TRBD1 for D (6 bases). CDR1 and CDR2 from the germline V gene are SGHRS and YFSETQ. The CDR3 extends over 16 amino acids. Deletions cut 0 bases from V and 6 bases from J, with 16 bases between. The CDR3 nucleotides are TGCGCCAGCAGCTTGGTGAGCCAGGGGATCATCAATGAGCAGTTCTTC. Protein: CASSLVSQGIINEQFF.

This rearrangement joins TRBV29-1 to TRBJ1-2; D is possibly TRBD1 (5 bases). This CDR3 has 16 residues. Trimming stripped 3 bases from V and 4 bases from J, with 21 bases between. Germline-derived CDR1 and CDR2 are SQVTM and ANQGSEA. The DNA for the CDR3 is TGCAGCGTTGATCAGAAGTCAGGGCGCGATAGCTATGGCTACACCTTC. Translating it yields CSVDQKSGRDSYGYTF.

The V gene is TRBV20-1, the J gene TRBJ2-4, with a possible D match to TRBD1 (6 bases). Germline V gene lookup returns CDR1 DFQATT and CDR2 SNEGSKA (reference sequence). V was cut by 0 bases and J by 8 bases, with 11 bases left in between. The CDR3 covers 13 residues. CDR3: CSAREGGSHIQYF. CDR3 coding DNA: TGCAGTGCTAGAGAAGGGGGAAGCCACATTCAGTACTTC.

J is TRBJ1-5 and V is TRBV20-1; 8 bases are a match to TRBD1. Germline loops: CDR1 DFQATT, CDR2 SNEGSKA (reference sequence). V was clipped by 0 bases and J by 3 bases; unmatched bases: 4. This CDR3 contains 15 residues. The CDR3 sequence is CSARDETGANQPQHF. DNA of the CDR3: TGCAGTGCTAGAGACGAGACAGGGGCCAATCAGCCCCAGCATTTT.

About this clonotype itself: It is likely a read error, because the conserved phenylalanine at the end of the CDR3 is missing. The chain couples TRBV7-6 to TRBJ2-2, with D uncertain. This CDR3 has 14 residues. Germline CDR1 SGHVS, CDR2 FNYEAQ. V was cut by 6 bases and J by 1 base, with 9 bases left in between. The CDR3 reads CASSPVVNTGELFL. CDR3 bases: TGTGCCAGCAGTCCGGTGGTGAACACCGGGGAGCTGTTTTTG.

This clonotype was counted only a few times. V is TRBV4-1 and J is TRBJ2-4; 8 nucleotides agree with TRBD1. This CDR3 has 14 amino acids. The V and J ends lost 5 bases and 3 bases, in that order; junction bases with no gene match: 3. Germline CDR1 is MGHRA and CDR2 is YSYEKL. The CDR3 here is CASSAQGGKNIQYF. DNA of the CDR3: TGCGCCAGCAGCGCACAGGGGGGCAAAAACATTCAGTACTTC.

The chain links TRBV7-6 to TRBJ2-1, with D possibly being TRBD1 or TRBD2 (5 bases each). The length of the CDR3 is 18 residues. CDR1 and CDR2 (germline): SGHVS, FNYEAQ. V gave up 1 base and J gave up 0 bases, with 16 bases separating them. Here the CDR3 reads CASSLGPGRQSSYNEQFF. The CDR3 nucleotides read TGTGCCAGCAGCTTAGGGCCGGGACGCCAGAGCTCCTACAATGAGCAGTTCTTC.

V is TRBV19 and J is TRBJ2-3, with TRBD1 matching 8 bases. The CDR3 loop spans 17 amino acids. Losses at the gene ends were 9 bases for V and 1 base for J; bases not matched to a gene: 15. In germline, CDR1 is LNHDA, CDR2 SQIVND (reference sequence). The CDR3 DNA sequence: TGTGCCAGCGCTAGGAGTGGGGGACAGGCGCGCACAGATACGCAGTATTTT. Translating it yields CASARSGGQARTDTQYF. The whole variable domain, filled in from reference TRBV19 and TRBJ2-3, reads DGGITQSPKYLFRKEGQNVTLSCEQNLNHDAMYWYRQDPGQGLRLIYYSQIVNDFQKGDIAEGYSVSREKKESFPLTVTSAQKNPTAFYLCASARSGGQARTDTQYFGPGTRLTVL.

CDR3 residues: CASSLGDGRGGNTIYF. The CDR3 DNA sequence: TGCGCCAGCAGCTTGGGTGACGGACGCGGTGGAAACACCATATATTTT. The gene calls are TRBV5-1 and TRBJ1-3; D unclear. The CDR3 contains 16 residues. CDR1 is SGHRS and CDR2 is YFSETQ in the germline V gene. V was pared by 0 bases and J by 3 bases, with 13 bases between. The full variable domain, completed using reference TRBV5-1 and TRBJ1-3, is KAGVTQTPRYLIKTRGQQVTLSCSPISGHRSVSWYQQTPGQGLQFLFEYFSETQRNKGNFPGRFSGRQFSNSRSEMNVSTLELGDSALYLCASSLGDGRGGNTIYFGEGSWLTVV.

The chain employs TRBV3-1 and TRBJ1-1; the match to TRBD1 covers 7 bases. The V and J ends lost 4 bases and 1 base, in that order; junction bases with no gene match: 9. CDR1 is LGHDT and CDR2 is YNNKEL in the germline V gene (reference sequence). The CDR3 totals 16 residues. CDR3 in amino acids: CASSPGTALPNTEAFF. In DNA form, the CDR3 reads TGTGCCAGCAGCCCAGGGACAGCCTTACCGAACACTGAAGCTTTCTTT.

This clonotype was detected once. This sequence joins TRBV7-9 and TRBJ1-2, with D possibly TRBD1 on 6 matching bases. CDR3 length equals 14 residues. Germline CDR1 and CDR2: SEHNR and FQNEAQ (reference sequence). Trimming shortened V by 1 base and J by 8 bases, and 14 bases separated the two germline ends. For the CDR3, the DNA is TGTGCCAGCAGCTTAGTGGAGGGGGGAAAAGGCTACACCTTC. Its protein is CASSLVEGGKGYTF. Full variable domain (rest looked up from reference TRBV7-9 and TRBJ1-2): DTGVSQNPRHKITKRGQNVTFRCDPISEHNRLYWYRQTLGQGPEFLTYFQNEAQLEKSRLLSDRFSAERPKGSFSTLEIQRTEQGDSAMYLCASSLVEGGKGYTFGSGTRLTVV.

V gene TRBV3-1 combines with J gene TRBJ2-5, with 11 bases lining up with TRBD1. The germline V gene encodes CDR1 LGHDT and CDR2 YNNKEL (reference sequence). Germline trimming cut 1 base from V and 4 bases from J; bases unmatched to any gene: 2. The CDR3 has 15 residues. This CDR3 is CASSQGDRGVETQYF. In DNA, the CDR3 is TGTGCCAGCAGCCAAGGGGACAGGGGGGTAGAGACCCAGTACTTC.

V usage is TRBV11-2 and J usage is TRBJ2-3; either TRBD1 or TRBD2 may fit D (5 bases each). The CDR3 has 18 amino acids. The germline CDR1 and CDR2 sequences are SGHAT and FQNNGV. Trimming removed 1 base at V and 1 base at J, with 18 bases between. The CDR3 reads CASSLVWRWGRGTDTQYF. The CDR3 coding sequence is TGTGCCAGCAGCTTAGTATGGCGTTGGGGACGGGGCACAGATACGCAGTATTTT.

The chain is built from TRBV28 and TRBJ2-7, with TRBD2 as a possible D gene (6 bases). Germline V lookup: CDR1 MDHEN, CDR2 SYDVKM. Trimming removed 7 bases at V and 3 bases at J, with 10 bases between. The CDR3 runs 12 residues. CDR3 sequence: CASMDYNYEQYF. CDR3 DNA: TGTGCCAGCATGGACTACAACTACGAGCAGTACTTC.

The genes are TRBV18 and TRBJ2-7, with D tentatively TRBD1 or TRBD2 (5 bases each). V was pared by 1 base and J by 2 bases, with 18 bases between. Germline lookup yields CDR1 KGHSH and CDR2 LQKENI. The CDR3 has 17 residues. The CDR3 sequence is CASSPQSGGRITYEQYF. The CDR3 DNA follows: TGTGCCAGCTCACCACAATCTGGGGGACGGATCACCTACGAGCAGTACTTC.

V usage is TRBV6-2 or TRBV6-3 and J usage is TRBJ2-7; D is possibly TRBD2 (5 bases). The CDR3 length is 14 residues. Trimming left V 2 bases short and J 1 base short, with 9 bases between. Germline V gene data show CDR1 as MNHEY and CDR2 as SVGEGT. The CDR3 DNA sequence: TGTGCCAGCAGTTACGTCGGGGAATCCTACGAGCAGTACTTC. Its protein is CASSYVGESYEQYF.